This is a list of T cell receptor beta chains from one sample in a study of shared clonotypes between healthy human individuals. Measured with immunoSEQ multiplex PCR; TCRdb has only the in-frame clones, and not every one. The profile shows approximately 1.5 million clones, 98% of them singletons. The sequenced sample was naive CD4+ T cells sorted from blood. All receptors derive from a man aged 25-40 years in good health. Each CDR3 is given with its conserved first and last residue. D genes are given only for firm matches. The listing skips clone size in some rows; elsewhere it reads once, few, many or a size class.

v_gene	abundance	len	d_gene	j_gene	CDR3aa	CDR3nt
TRBV6-1	NA	18	TRBD1	TRBJ1-5	CASSELGQGVNSNQPQHF	TGTGCCAGCAGTGAACTTGGGCAGGGGGTGAATAGCAATCAGCCCCAGCATTTT
TRBV11-2	NA	13	NA	TRBJ2-1	CASSLGLYNEQFF	TGTGCCAGCAGCCTGGGACTCTACAATGAGCAGTTCTTC
TRBV23-1	NA	16	NA	TRBJ2-1	CASRLRDEILVNEQFF	TGCGCCAGCAGGCTTAGAGATGAAATCTTAGTCAATGAGCAGTTCTTC
TRBV18	NA	12	NA	TRBJ2-5	CASSPPSETQYF	TGTGCCAGCTCACCACCGTCCGAGACCCAGTACTTC
TRBV9	NA	18	TRBD2	TRBJ2-3	CASSVGETAGVGTDTQYF	TGTGCCAGCAGCGTAGGAGAGACAGCGGGAGTCGGCACAGATACGCAGTATTTT
TRBV10-1	NA	14	TRBD2	TRBJ2-7	CASSAGGGPYEQYF	TGCGCCAGCAGTGCGGGCGGGGGGCCCTACGAGCAGTACTTC
TRBV9	NA	14	NA	TRBJ2-1	CASSESGSYNEQFF	TGTGCCAGCAGCGAGAGCGGGTCGTACAATGAGCAGTTCTTC
TRBV5-6	NA	13	NA	TRBJ2-7	CASSLTGFYEQYF	TGTGCCAGCAGCTTAACGGGTTTCTACGAGCAGTACTTC
TRBV15	NA	16	NA	TRBJ2-5	CATSRGSGRGQETQYF	TGTGCCACCAGCAGAGGCTCGGGAAGAGGGCAAGAGACCCAGTACTTC
TRBV9	NA	14	NA	TRBJ2-1	CASSVESDNNEQFF	TGTGCCAGCAGCGTAGAGTCGGACAACAATGAGCAGTTCTTC
TRBV5-4	NA	14	TRBD1	TRBJ1-3	CASSLTGTGNTIYF	TGTGCCAGCAGCCTGACAGGGACTGGAAACACCATATATTTT
TRBV10-1	NA	14	NA	TRBJ2-2	CASSQTTPAGELFF	TGCGCCAGCAGTCAAACCACACCCGCCGGGGAGCTGTTTTTT
TRBV10-3	NA	13	NA	TRBJ2-7	CAISRRQAPLQYF	TGTGCCATCAGTCGAAGACAGGCCCCACTGCAGTACTTC
TRBV7-3	NA	13	NA	TRBJ1-1	CASSSGGSTEAFF	TGTGCCAGCAGCAGTGGGGGTAGTACTGAAGCTTTCTTT
TRBV20-1	once	11	NA	TRBJ2-4	CSGQAKNIQYF	TGCAGTGGGCAGGCCAAAAACATTCAGTACTTC
TRBV7-2	once	15	NA	TRBJ2-1	CASSLGGRAYNEQFF	TGTGCCAGCAGCTTAGGGGGCAGGGCCTACAATGAGCAGTTCTTC
TRBV18	once	15	TRBD2	TRBJ2-1	CASSPTGGTYNEQFF	TGTGCCAGCTCACCAACGGGAGGGACATACAATGAGCAGTTCTTC
TRBV4-3	NA	16	TRBD1	TRBJ2-7	CASSQDSRGQVYEQYF	TGCGCCAGCAGCCAAGATAGTAGGGGACAGGTCTACGAGCAGTACTTC
TRBV6-1	NA	14	NA	TRBJ1-4	CASRRGETNEKLFF	TGTGCCAGCCGCCGGGGTGAAACTAATGAAAAACTGTTTTTT
TRBV5-1	NA	14	NA	TRBJ1-4	CASSLTRSNEKLFF	TGCGCCAGCAGCTTGACCCGGAGTAATGAAAAACTGTTTTTT
TRBV5-4	NA	15	TRBD2	TRBJ2-2	CASSTPLAGGGELFF	TGTGCCAGCAGCACACCACTAGCGGGAGGCGGGGAGCTGTTTTTT
TRBV7-2	NA	17	TRBD2	TRBJ2-7	CASSLALTSGSPYEQYF	TGTGCCAGCAGCTTAGCCCTGACTAGCGGGAGCCCCTACGAGCAGTACTTC
TRBV5-4	once	13	NA	TRBJ1-2	CASSSRVYYGYTF	TGTGCCAGCAGCTCACGAGTTTACTATGGCTACACCTTC
TRBV5-1	NA	11	NA	TRBJ2-3	CASSLGDAQYF	TGCGCCAGCAGCTTGGGAGACGCGCAGTATTTT
TRBV5-1	NA	16	TRBD2	TRBJ2-3	CASSYQTSGYTDTQYF	TGCGCCAGCAGCTACCAAACTAGCGGATACACAGATACGCAGTATTTT
TRBV7-6	NA	13	NA	TRBJ1-1	CASSLAGNTEAFF	TGTGCCAGCAGCTTAGCGGGGAACACTGAAGCTTTCTTT
TRBV29-1	NA	15	TRBD2	TRBJ2-1	CSVVKASGRRNEQFF	TGCAGCGTTGTTAAGGCTAGCGGGAGGCGGAATGAGCAGTTCTTC
TRBV6-1	NA	15	NA	TRBJ2-2	CASSVYGFNTGELFF	TGTGCCAGCAGTGTCTACGGGTTTAACACCGGGGAGCTGTTTTTT
TRBV11-1	NA	14	NA	TRBJ2-7	CASSLLTPSYEQYF	TGTGCCAGCAGCTTGTTGACCCCCTCCTACGAGCAGTACTTC
TRBV25-1	NA	16	TRBD2	TRBJ2-5	CASSEWLAGVVETQYF	TGTGCCAGCAGTGAATGGTTAGCGGGAGTGGTCGAGACCCAGTACTTC
TRBV5-1	NA	15	NA	TRBJ1-3	CASSFLPDSGNTIYF	TGCGCCAGCAGCTTCCTACCGGACTCTGGAAACACCATATATTTT
TRBV6-6	NA	12	NA	TRBJ1-2	CASSTLGYGYTF	TGTGCCAGCAGCACACTGGGCTATGGCTACACCTTC
TRBV28	NA	14	NA	TRBJ1-1	CASSLYRSEIEAFF	TGTGCCAGCAGTTTATATAGATCAGAAATTGAAGCTTTCTTT
TRBV6-5	NA	15	NA	TRBJ2-7	CASSYRVTGTYEQYF	TGTGCCAGCAGTTACAGGGTGACTGGTACCTACGAGCAGTACTTC
TRBV27	once	15	TRBD2	TRBJ2-3	CASSLSGLAGGTQYF	TGTGCCAGCAGTTTATCGGGGCTAGCGGGAGGTACGCAGTATTTT
TRBV4-1	once	17	TRBD2	TRBJ2-7	CASSRGSAGTITSEQYF	TGCGCCAGCAGCCGAGGATCAGCGGGAACCATTACGTCCGAGCAGTACTTC
TRBV7-3	NA	14	NA	TRBJ2-2	CASSRTGNTGELFF	TGTGCCAGCAGCCGCACAGGGAACACCGGGGAGCTGTTTTTT
TRBV6-1	NA	17	TRBD2	TRBJ2-7	CASSEWPKGLAGGEQYF	TGTGCCAGCAGTGAATGGCCGAAGGGGCTAGCGGGAGGCGAGCAGTACTTC
TRBV10-2	NA	12	NA	TRBJ1-1	CASNKGGTEAFF	TGCGCCAGCAATAAGGGGGGGACTGAAGCTTTCTTT
TRBV5-6	NA	14	NA	TRBJ2-5	CASSPTEPQETQYF	TGTGCCAGCAGCCCGACCGAACCCCAAGAGACCCAGTACTTC
TRBV7-2	NA	14	NA	TRBJ2-7	CASSLGSADYEQYF	TGTGCCAGCAGCTTAGGTAGCGCAGATTACGAGCAGTACTTC
TRBV28	NA	16	TRBD2	TRBJ2-2	CASSPWTSGKTGELFF	TGTGCCAGCAGTCCCTGGACTAGCGGGAAGACCGGGGAGCTGTTTTTT
TRBV28	once	15	NA	TRBJ1-3	CASRPRGFPGNTIYF	TGTGCCAGCAGGCCACGGGGGTTTCCTGGAAACACCATATATTTT
TRBV5-1	NA	16	TRBD2	TRBJ2-1	CASSLLTSGRAVEQFF	TGCGCCAGCAGCTTGCTGACTAGCGGGAGGGCCGTTGAGCAGTTCTTC
TRBV6-6	NA	14	TRBD2	TRBJ2-1	CASSQAGVGNEQFF	TGTGCCAGCAGCCAAGCGGGAGTGGGCAATGAGCAGTTCTTC
TRBV5-1	NA	17	NA	TRBJ1-5	CASRGKSDRYSNQPQHF	TGCGCCAGCAGAGGGAAGTCGGACAGATATAGCAATCAGCCCCAGCATTTT
TRBV19	NA	16	TRBD1	TRBJ1-1	CASSTGTGRFLLEAFF	TGTGCCAGTAGTACTGGGACAGGGAGGTTCCTGCTCGAAGCTTTCTTT
TRBV6-5	NA	15	NA	TRBJ1-4	CASSYSGVGNEKLFF	TGTGCCAGCAGTTACAGCGGGGTCGGGAATGAAAAACTGTTTTTT
TRBV7-9	NA	13	NA	TRBJ2-5	CASSLIGGETQYF	TGTGCCAGCAGCCTAATTGGAGGGGAGACCCAGTACTTC
TRBV7-8	NA	19	NA	TRBJ1-2	CASSLAWGRKGRTSYGYTF	TGTGCCAGCAGCTTAGCGTGGGGCCGGAAGGGTAGGACGAGCTATGGCTACACCTTC
TRBV28	NA	13	NA	TRBJ1-5	CASNRAPNQPQHF	TGTGCCAGCAATCGGGCCCCCAATCAGCCCCAGCATTTT
TRBV28	NA	14	TRBD1	TRBJ1-2	CASSRQGADYGYTF	TGTGCCAGCAGTAGACAGGGGGCGGACTATGGCTACACCTTC
TRBV11-2	NA	16	TRBD2	TRBJ2-2	CASNRTRTSYTGELFF	TGTGCCAGCAATAGAACACGGACTAGCTACACCGGGGAGCTGTTTTTT
TRBV10-1	once	14	NA	TRBJ2-3	CASSRGERTDTQYF	TGCGCCAGCAGCCGGGGTGAAAGGACAGATACGCAGTATTTT
TRBV5-4	NA	14	TRBD1	TRBJ1-2	CASSFRDSNYGYTF	TGTGCCAGCAGCTTTCGGGACAGTAACTATGGCTACACCTTC